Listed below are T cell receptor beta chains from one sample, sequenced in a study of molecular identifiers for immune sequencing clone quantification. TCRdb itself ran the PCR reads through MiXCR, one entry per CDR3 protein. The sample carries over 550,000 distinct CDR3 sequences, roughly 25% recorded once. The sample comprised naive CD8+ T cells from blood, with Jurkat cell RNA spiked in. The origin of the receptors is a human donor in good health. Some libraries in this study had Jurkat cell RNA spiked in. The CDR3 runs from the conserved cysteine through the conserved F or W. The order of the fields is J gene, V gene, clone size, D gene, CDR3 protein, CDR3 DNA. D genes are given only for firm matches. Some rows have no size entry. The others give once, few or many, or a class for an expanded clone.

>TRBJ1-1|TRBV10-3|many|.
CASTDSNTEAFF
TGTGCCAGCACAGACTCGAACACTGAAGCTTTCTTT
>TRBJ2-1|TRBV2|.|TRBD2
CASSDPTSGISYNEQFF
TGTGCCAGCAGTGACCCGACTAGCGGGATTTCCTACAATGAGCAGTTCTTC
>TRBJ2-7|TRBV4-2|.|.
CASSQESGCEQYF
TGTGCCAGCAGCCAAGAGTCAGGCTGCGAGCAGTACTTC
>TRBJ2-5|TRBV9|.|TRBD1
CASSEGTVLQETQYF
TGTGCCAGCAGCGAGGGGACAGTCCTACAAGAGACTCAGTACTTC
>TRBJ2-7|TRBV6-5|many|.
CASSFKWGSEQYF
TGTGCCAGCAGTTTTAAATGGGGGAGCGAGCAGTACTTC
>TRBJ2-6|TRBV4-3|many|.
CASSQDPAGLSSGANVLTF
TGCGCCAGCAGCCAAGATCCGGCAGGCCTCTCCTCTGGGGCCAACGTCCTGACTTTC
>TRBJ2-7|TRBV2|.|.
CASSDAVLSYEQHF
TGTGCCAGCAGTGATGCGGTCCTCTCCTACGAGCAGCACTTC
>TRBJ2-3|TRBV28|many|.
CASSSDINTDTQYF
TGTGCCAGCAGTTCGGACATTAACACAGATACGCAGTATTTT
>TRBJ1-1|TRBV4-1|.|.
CASSQSTRGFAFF
TGCGCCAGCAGCCAATCCACCCGGGGGTTTGCTTTCTTT
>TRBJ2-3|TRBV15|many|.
CATSRATSTDTQYF
TGTGCCACCAGCCGCGCGACTAGCACAGATACGCAGTATTTT
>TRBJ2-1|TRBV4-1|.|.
CASSQAYGSYNEQFF
TGCGCCAGCAGCCAAGCATATGGCTCCTACAATGAGCAGTTCTTC
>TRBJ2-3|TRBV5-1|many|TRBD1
CASNHLPAGQGTDTQYF
TGCGCCAGCAATCACCTTCCCGCGGGACAGGGCACAGATACGCAGTATTTT
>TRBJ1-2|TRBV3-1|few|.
CASSQTPGQSGGGYTF
TGTGCCAGCAGCCAAACCCCGGGTCAAAGCGGGGGCGGCTACACCTTC
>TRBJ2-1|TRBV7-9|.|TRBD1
CASSRTGQGINEQFF
TGTGCCAGCAGCCGTACGGGACAGGGGATAAATGAGCAGTTCTTC
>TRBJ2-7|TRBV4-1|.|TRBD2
CASSQEPSGRNSYEQYF
TGCGCCAGCAGCCAAGAGCCTAGCGGGAGGAACTCCTACGAGCAGTACTTC